This section outlines one TCR beta chain sequence together with its context. Antigen: not known. This CDR3 contains 13 residues. Germline trimming cut 8 bases from V and 6 bases from J; bases unmatched to any gene: 4. Germline V gives CDR1 GTSNPN, CDR2 SVGIG (reference sequence). This record belongs to a study of shared clonotypes between healthy human individuals. Original analysis: Junction-only sequences without quality scores were provided by ImmunoSEQ, so filtering was different. Clones were sequenced by immunoSEQ multiplex PCR, and TCRdb holds only the in-frame ones, with some missing. For V, J and clone size, that table is used; D and trimming come from the DNA. The table includes 2 million to 2.5 million clones, under 97% detected once. Study-level findings and limits: Owing to a small donor count, the genetic and exposure-history diversity represented was limited. Generation probabilities of non-shared clonotypes were lower (relative to those shared by all four donors).

This clonotype was sampled from a man aged 18 to 29 in good health. The J gene is TRBJ2-1, the V gene TRBV30, with 13 bases fitting TRBD2. The sequenced material came from naive CD4+ T cells sorted from blood. Described subset: CD45RA+ positively selected. The CDR3 spells CARTSGRPNEQFF. As DNA, the CDR3 is TGTGCCCGGACTAGCGGGAGACCCAATGAGCAGTTCTTC.